These T cell receptor beta chains were read from a single sample in a study of response to subunit inactivated influenza vaccine. TCRdb reprocessed the RT-PCR reads with MiXCR, giving one entry per CDR3 protein. The sample has over 400,000 distinct CDR3 sequences, 10% to 15% seen once. The sample in question was PBMCs from blood, obtained roughly 6 weeks after vaccination. These receptors all come from a man aged 50 to 59 who received an inactivated influenza vaccine. Both conserved end residues are part of each CDR3. D genes are given only for firm matches. The size of a clone is reported for some rows only, either as once, few or many, or as a class for expanded clones.

abundance	len	v_gene	j_gene	d_gene	CDR3nt	CDR3aa
-	19	TRBV11-1	TRBJ2-6	TRBD2	TGTGCCAGCAGCCCGAGGAGCGGGGCTTTAAGCTCTGGGGCCAACGTCCTGACTTTC	CASSPRSGALSSGANVLTF
-	17	TRBV27	TRBJ2-1	TRBD2	TGTGCCAGCAGTTTATCCGTAGCGGGCTCCTCCTACAATGAGCAGTTCTTC	CASSLSVAGSSYNEQFF
few	14	TRBV4-1	TRBJ2-2	-	TGCGCCAGCAGCCAAGGGGGGTTTTCGCGGGAGCTGTTTTTT	CASSQGGFSRELFF
few	12	TRBV20-1	TRBJ1-2	-	TGCAGTGCTCTCAGGGGAGGCTATGGCTACACCTTC	CSALRGGYGYTF
-	15	TRBV5-1	TRBJ2-7	TRBD2	TGCGCCAGTAAAAGCGGGGCAGAGAGTCCCTACGAGCAGTACTTC	CASKSGAESPYEQYF
-	15	TRBV4-3	TRBJ2-3	TRBD2	TGCGCCAGCAGCCAAGCGTGGCGGGGGGCCTATACGCAGTATTTT	CASSQAWRGAYTQYF
many	17	TRBV12-3/TRBV12-4	TRBJ2-2	TRBD2	TGTGCCAGCAGTCGACTAGCGGGGGGGCCGAACACCGGGGAGCTGTTTTTT	CASSRLAGGPNTGELFF
-	15	TRBV5-1	TRBJ1-1	-	TGCGCCAGCAGCTTGGGGACAGTTCGGAACACTGAAGCTTTCTTT	CASSLGTVRNTEAFF
many	12	TRBV11-1	TRBJ1-1	-	TGTGCCAGCAGCGTGGACAGCGACGGAGCTTTCTTT	CASSVDSDGAFF
-	15	TRBV7-2	TRBJ2-3	-	TGTGCCAGCAGCTTTCGACTGGGTCCCACAGATACGCAGTATTTT	CASSFRLGPTDTQYF
-	18	TRBV6-1	TRBJ1-3	TRBD1	TGTGCCAGCAGGGGACAGGGGGGAGTCCGACTCTCTGGAAACACCATATATTTT	CASRGQGGVRLSGNTIYF
few	18	TRBV20-1	TRBJ1-5	-	TGCAGTGCTAGAGACCCAGGGGCAGACTTTTATAGCAATCAGCCCCAGCATTTT	CSARDPGADFYSNQPQHF
-	12	TRBV30	TRBJ1-1	TRBD1	TGTGCCGGGGACAGGGGTACGGCTGAAGCTTTCTTT	CAGDRGTAEAFF
few	14	TRBV7-2	TRBJ1-6	TRBD1	TGTGCCAGCAGCAAGGGACAGTATAATTCACCCCTCCACTTT	CASSKGQYNSPLHF
-	18	TRBV2	TRBJ2-5	TRBD2	TGTGCCAGCAGCGATTGGACTAGCGGGAGATGGTTGGGGGAGACCCAGTACTTC	CASSDWTSGRWLGETQYF
many	15	TRBV28	TRBJ2-1	-	TGTGCCAGCCACGGGGTAAATCGTTTCGTTGGTGAGCAGTTCTTC	CASHGVNRFVGEQFF
many	14	TRBV29-1	TRBJ2-1	TRBD2	TGCAGCGTTGTCCCCCAGCGGGGGATAAATGAGCAGTTCTTC	CSVVPQRGINEQFF
few	11	TRBV6-5	TRBJ1-1	-	TGTGCCAGCATTGGTTACACTGAAGCTTTCTTT	CASIGYTEAFF
few	14	TRBV7-2	TRBJ2-7	-	TGTGCCAGCAGCTTAGTGGAGGGAACCTACGAGCAGTACTTC	CASSLVEGTYEQYF
many	14	TRBV7-2	TRBJ2-2	-	TGTGCCAGCAGCCTCCCACAACTCGCCGGGGAGCTGTTTTTT	CASSLPQLAGELFF
-	15	TRBV4-1	TRBJ1-4	-	TGCGCCAGCAGCCAGCCGGGTCTTCTCAATGAAAAACTGTTTTTT	CASSQPGLLNEKLFF
few	14	TRBV18	TRBJ2-3	-	TGTGCCAGCTCTTTAAACTCGGGCACAGATACGCAGTATTTT	CASSLNSGTDTQYF
many	15	TRBV24-1	TRBJ2-2	-	TGTGCCACCAGTGACCCCGACTCCTACACCGGGGAGCTGTTTTTT	CATSDPDSYTGELFF
many	14	TRBV10-3	TRBJ1-4	-	TGTGCCATCAGTGAAACAGGGAAAGCAGAAAAACTGTTTTTT	CAISETGKAEKLFF
-	12	TRBV5-1	TRBJ1-2	-	TGCGCCCCGCACCCCGGGGTTAATGGCTACACCTTC	CAPHPGVNGYTF
-	14	TRBV5-6	TRBJ2-7	-	TGTGCCAGCAGTAATCCGGGGCAGAACTACGAGCAGTACTTC	CASSNPGQNYEQYF
-	15	TRBV29-1	TRBJ2-5	-	TGCAGCGTTGAAGGGGGCTACAGTGAACCAGAGACCCAGTACTTC	CSVEGGYSEPETQYF
-	15	TRBV11-2	TRBJ2-1	TRBD2	TGTGCCAGCAGCTGGACTAGCGGGGGCTACAATGAGCAGTCCTTC	CASSWTSGGYNEQSF
-	17	TRBV6-5	TRBJ2-1	TRBD2	TGTGCCAGCCGTTGGTCAGATCCATCGGGACTATACAATGAGCAGTTCTTC	CASRWSDPSGLYNEQFF
few	14	TRBV7-9	TRBJ1-5	-	TGTGCCAGCAGCCACCGGGGGAGCAATCAGCCCCAGCATTTT	CASSHRGSNQPQHF
-	15	TRBV28	TRBJ2-5	-	TGTGCCAGCAGTCCCCAACAGGGCTCAAAAGAGACCCAGTACTTC	CASSPQQGSKETQYF
-	14	TRBV6-5	TRBJ2-7	-	TGTGCCAGCAGTTCCCCCTTGGGGGCCTACGAGCAGTACTTC	CASSSPLGAYEQYF
-	15	TRBV11-1	TRBJ2-5	-	TGTGCCAGCAGCTCAGCCAGGGATTCGAAAGAGACCCAGTACTTC	CASSSARDSKETQYF
many	16	TRBV2	TRBJ1-5	TRBD1	TGTGCCAGCAGTCGACAGGGACCAAATAGCAATCAGCCCCAGCATTTT	CASSRQGPNSNQPQHF
many	17	TRBV5-1	TRBJ1-3	TRBD1	TGCGCCAGCAGCTTGCAAGCGGGGACAGACTCTGGAAACACCATATATTTT	CASSLQAGTDSGNTIYF
many	15	TRBV6-1	TRBJ2-3	TRBD2	TGTGCCAGCAGACGCCTAGCGGGGGGCACAGATACGCAGTATTTT	CASRRLAGGTDTQYF
few	18	TRBV4-1	TRBJ2-3	TRBD2	TGCGCCAGCAGCCCGATGGGACTAGCGGGTATACGCACAGATACGCAGTATTTT	CASSPMGLAGIRTDTQYF
-	16	TRBV6-2/TRBV6-3	TRBJ2-7	-	TGTGCCAGCAGTTACGGCATCCAGGGGGGGGCCTACGAGCAGTACTTC	CASSYGIQGGAYEQYF
few	15	TRBV9	TRBJ1-2	-	TGTGCCAGCAGCGTGGGAACAGGGATGGGTGATCGCTACACCTTC	CASSVGTGMGDRYTF
few	12	TRBV20-1	TRBJ2-7	-	TGCAGTGCTAAGGGTGTTGCCTACGAGCAGTACTTC	CSAKGVAYEQYF
-	16	TRBV28	TRBJ2-7	TRBD1	TGTGCCAGCAGTTCGACGACAGGGGGCGGGGTATACGAGCAGTACTTC	CASSSTTGGGVYEQYF
few	14	TRBV29-1	TRBJ2-1	TRBD2	TGCAGCGTTGACGGTCGGGGGGGCCGCAATGAGCAGTTCTTC	CSVDGRGGRNEQFF
few	13	TRBV11-2	TRBJ2-1	-	TGTGCCAGCAGCTTAGGCCTACAATGGGAGCAGTTCTTC	CASSLGLQWEQFF
many	14	TRBV9	TRBJ2-1	-	TGTGCCAGCAGCATAACGGTAGCCTACAATGAGCAGTTCTTC	CASSITVAYNEQFF
-	15	TRBV27	TRBJ1-1	-	TGTGCCAGCAGCTCCGGGACGGCTATGAACACTGAAGCTTTCTTT	CASSSGTAMNTEAFF
-	15	TRBV6-2/TRBV6-3	TRBJ2-7	-	TGTGCCAGCAGTTACTCGAGGGTGTCGGGGGTCGAGCAGTACTTC	CASSYSRVSGVEQYF
-	15	TRBV11-2	TRBJ2-1	-	TGTGCCAGCAGCCATAAAAGGGACATAGGCAATGAGCAGTTCTTC	CASSHKRDIGNEQFF
few	17	TRBV5-1	TRBJ2-6	TRBD1	TGCGCCAGCAGCTCCAAAATACAGGGGGCTGGGGCCAACGTCCTGACTTTC	CASSSKIQGAGANVLTF
-	16	TRBV15	TRBJ2-1	TRBD1	TGTGCCACCAGCGAGATGACAGGGGGCGATCTAGATGAGCAGTTCTTC	CATSEMTGGDLDEQFF
few	15	TRBV6-5	TRBJ2-2	-	TGTGCCAGCAGTTACCGAGGGCAGAACACCGGGGAGCTGTTTTTT	CASSYRGQNTGELFF
few	14	TRBV6-1	TRBJ2-5	-	TGTGCCAGCAGTGCGCACGGGAAAATTGAGACCCAGTACTTC	CASSAHGKIETQYF
-	16	TRBV5-1	TRBJ2-5	-	TGCGCCAGCAGCTTGGGGCGGGGCAGGTACCAAGAGACCCAGTACTTC	CASSLGRGRYQETQYF
-	12	TRBV28	TRBJ2-5	-	TGTGCCAGCAGCGACACTTTAGAGACCCAGTACTTC	CASSDTLETQYF
-	14	TRBV6-5	TRBJ2-3	-	TGTGCCAGCAGTTTCCTGGACAGAACAGATACGCAGTATTTT	CASSFLDRTDTQYF
few	15	TRBV7-8	TRBJ2-7	TRBD2	TGTGCCAGCAGCCGGACTAGCGGGATTTCCTACGAGCAGTACTTC	CASSRTSGISYEQYF